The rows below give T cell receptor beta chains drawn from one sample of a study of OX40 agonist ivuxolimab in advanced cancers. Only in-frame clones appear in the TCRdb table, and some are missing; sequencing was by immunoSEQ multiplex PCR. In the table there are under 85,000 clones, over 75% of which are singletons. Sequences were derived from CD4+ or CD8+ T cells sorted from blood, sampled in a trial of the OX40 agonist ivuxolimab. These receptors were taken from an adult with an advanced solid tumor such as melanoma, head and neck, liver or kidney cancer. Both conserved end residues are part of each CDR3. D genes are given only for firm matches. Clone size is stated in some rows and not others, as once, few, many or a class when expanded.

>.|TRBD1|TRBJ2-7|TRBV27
TGTGCCAGCAGTTCGGGCAGGACAGGACCGAGCTCCTACGAGCAGTACTTC
CASSSGRTGPSSYEQYF
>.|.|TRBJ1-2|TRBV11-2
TGTGCCAGCAGCTTATACAGTAACTATGGCTACACCTTC
CASSLYSNYGYTF
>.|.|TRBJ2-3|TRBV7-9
TGTGCCAGCAGCTTCGTCCGCACAGATACGCAGTATTTT
CASSFVRTDTQYF
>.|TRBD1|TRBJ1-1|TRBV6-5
TGTGCCAGCAGTTACACGGGACAGTACAACACTGAAGCTTTCTTT
CASSYTGQYNTEAFF
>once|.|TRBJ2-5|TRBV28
TGTGCCAGCAGTTTTATAGGGGAAGGGACCCAGTACTTC
CASSFIGEGTQYF
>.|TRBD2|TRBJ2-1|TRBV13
TGTGCCAGCAGCTCTCTGGTCCTAGCGGGAGGGGTGTATGAGCAGTTCTTC
CASSSLVLAGGVYEQFF
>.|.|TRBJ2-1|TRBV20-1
TGCAGTGCCAGTGGGTATGAGCAGTTCTTC
CSASGYEQFF
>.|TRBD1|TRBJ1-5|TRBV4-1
TGCGCCAGCAGCCAAGATTATTCAGGGGGAGGTAGCAATCAGCCCCAGCATTTT
CASSQDYSGGGSNQPQHF
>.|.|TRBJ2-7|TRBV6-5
TGTGCCAGCAGCCCCTATACCTACGAGCAGTACTTC
CASSPYTYEQYF
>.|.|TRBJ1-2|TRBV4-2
TGTGCCAGCAGCCAAGCGGGCATTAGGGCCGGCTACACCTTC
CASSQAGIRAGYTF
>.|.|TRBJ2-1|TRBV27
TGTGCCACCAACGCCGGGACTTACTACAATGAGCAGTTCTTC
CATNAGTYYNEQFF
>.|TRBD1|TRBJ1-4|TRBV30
TGTGCCTGGAGCCGGGACAGCTTACTTTCAACTAATGAAAAACTGTTTTTT
CAWSRDSLLSTNEKLFF
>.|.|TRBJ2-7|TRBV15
TGTGCCACCAGCGTCGGGCCCAGCTCCTACGAGCAGTACTTC
CATSVGPSSYEQYF
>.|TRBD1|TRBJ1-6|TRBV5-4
TGTGCCAGCAGCGCGGAGACAGGGAGATATTCACCCCTCCACTTT
CASSAETGRYSPLHF
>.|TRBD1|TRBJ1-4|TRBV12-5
TGTGCTAGTGGTTTGGGGGACAGCTGGAATGAAAAACTGTTTTTT
CASGLGDSWNEKLFF
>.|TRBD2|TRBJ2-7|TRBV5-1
TGCGCCAGCAGCCCTCCCGGGTCGGGGGGGTCCTACGAGCAGTACTTC
CASSPPGSGGSYEQYF
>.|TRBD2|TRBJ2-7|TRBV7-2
TGTGCCAGCAGCTCCCCGGGACTAGGGATTGGCGAGCAGTACTTC
CASSSPGLGIGEQYF
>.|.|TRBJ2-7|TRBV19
TGTGCCAGTAGTATAAGACAGCCCCGGAGCGACAGAGTCTACGAGCAGTACTTC
CASSIRQPRSDRVYEQYF
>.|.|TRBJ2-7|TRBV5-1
TGCGCCAGCAGCTTGGGCAGGGTCAACGAGCAGTACTTC
CASSLGRVNEQYF
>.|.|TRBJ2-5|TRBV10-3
TGTGCCATCAAAGCCTCTAGCGAACAACAAGAGACCCAGTACTTC
CAIKASSEQQETQYF
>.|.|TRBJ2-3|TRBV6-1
TGTGCCAGCACTCAGGGATTTGTAGGCACAGATACGCAGTATTTT
CASTQGFVGTDTQYF
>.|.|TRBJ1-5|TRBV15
TGTGCCACTAGAATACGGGATCAGCCCCAGCATTTT
CATRIRDQPQHF
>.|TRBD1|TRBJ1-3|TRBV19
TGTGCCAGTAGTGGAAAACTGACAGGGGGGAATGTAAACACCATATATTTT
CASSGKLTGGNVNTIYF
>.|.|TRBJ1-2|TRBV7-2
TGTGCCAGCAGCCCGAAATATGGATCTGGGGAGAAGGGCTATGGCTACACCTTC
CASSPKYGSGEKGYGYTF
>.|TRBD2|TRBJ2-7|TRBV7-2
TGTGCCAGCAGCTTAGGGGGACTAGGGCTCTCCTACGAGCAGTACTTC
CASSLGGLGLSYEQYF
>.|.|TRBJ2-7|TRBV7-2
TGTGCCAGCAGCGGGACGGCGGGATTCGAGCAGTACTTC
CASSGTAGFEQYF
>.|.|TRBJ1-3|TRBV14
TGTGCCAGCAGCCCTGGCGCGGCCGGAAACACCATATATTTT
CASSPGAAGNTIYF
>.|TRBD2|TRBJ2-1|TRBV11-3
TGTGCCAGCAGCCCGTCACGGGGGGCTAGCGGGACCTACAATGAGCAGTTCTTC
CASSPSRGASGTYNEQFF
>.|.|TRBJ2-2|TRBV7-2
TGTGCCAGCAGCTTAGTAGGGCAGGGTAGGCGCGGGGAGCTGTTTTTT
CASSLVGQGRRGELFF
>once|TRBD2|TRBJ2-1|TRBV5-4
TGTGCCAGCAGCCCCGGGAGGGAGTACAATGAGCAGTTCTTC
CASSPGREYNEQFF
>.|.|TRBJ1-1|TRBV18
TGTGCCAGCTCACCACCTGCAGGGTTGGGCGGGAACACTGAAGCTTTCTTT
CASSPPAGLGGNTEAFF
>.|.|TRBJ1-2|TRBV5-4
TGTGCCAGCAGCCCGGGACGGATAAACTATGGCTACACCTTC
CASSPGRINYGYTF
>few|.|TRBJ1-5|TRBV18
TGTGCCAGCTCACCAACGCCGAATCAGCCCCAGCATTTT
CASSPTPNQPQHF
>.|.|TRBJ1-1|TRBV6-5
TGTGCCAGCAGCTGGGACCTGAACACTGAAGCTTTCTTT
CASSWDLNTEAFF